This T cell receptor beta chain was captured in a study of tumor-infiltrating lymphocytes in primary liver carcinoma. Findings and limits, study-wide: The study found a significantly higher top-250-clone fraction in tumors than in blood (p = 0.039).

With around 490 ng total RNA as template and a constant-region primer, TCR beta cDNA was made. Slightly modified ARM-PCR with three nested multiplex PCR rounds yielded TCR beta libraries. It was with TRBV1-TRBV30 forward primers and a C-beta reverse primer that the first two PCR rounds were run, at 10 to 11 cycles each. TCRdb re-called the multiplex PCR reads with MiXCR, one entry per CDR3 protein. This sample carries fewer than 200,000 distinct CDR3 sequences, roughly 80% of them seen once, and the ten largest clones take about a sixth. Extraction of RNA together with DNA used roughly 18-32 mg of unsorted bulk tissue. Notes on this clonotype: Its target is not known.

The V gene's germline CDR1 is DFQATT and CDR2 SNEGSKA (reference sequence). The CDR3 consists of 13 residues. Trimming removed 0 bases from V and 6 bases from J; junction bases left unmatched: 5. This sequence originates from a man aged 35 to 55 with primary liver carcinoma and hepatitis B virus infection. The genes are TRBV20-1 and TRBJ2-7; 7 bases map to TRBD1. What was sequenced was tumor tissue from primary liver carcinoma. In nucleotides, the CDR3 is TGCAGTGCTAGAGATACAGGGGCCCTCGAGCAGTACTTC. It specifies CSARDTGALEQYF.